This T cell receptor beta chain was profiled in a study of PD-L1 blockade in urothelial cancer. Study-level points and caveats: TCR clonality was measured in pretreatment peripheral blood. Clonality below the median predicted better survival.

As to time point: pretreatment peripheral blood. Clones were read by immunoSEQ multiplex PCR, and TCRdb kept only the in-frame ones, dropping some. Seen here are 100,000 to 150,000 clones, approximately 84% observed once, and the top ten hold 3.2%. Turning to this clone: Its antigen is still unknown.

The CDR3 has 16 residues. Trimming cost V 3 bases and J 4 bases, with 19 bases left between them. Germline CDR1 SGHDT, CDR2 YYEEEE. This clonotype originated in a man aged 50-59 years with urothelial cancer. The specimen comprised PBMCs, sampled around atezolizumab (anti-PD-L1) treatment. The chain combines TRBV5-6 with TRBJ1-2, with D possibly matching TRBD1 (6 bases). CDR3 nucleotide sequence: TGTGCCAGCAGCTCCGAGAAGGGACACCACTCCTATGGCTACACCTTC. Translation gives CASSSEKGHHSYGYTF.